This T cell receptor (beta chain) was captured by sequencing in a study of T cells after yellow fever vaccination. Study-level information: Preparation used SMART-Seq v4 Ultra Low Input for the low-cell-number fractions. Study conclusions and caveats: The booster saw the reappearance of most primary-vaccination clones (roughly 96% CD4, about 90% CD8).

TCRdb reanalysed the 5' RACE reads using MiXCR and keeps one entry per CDR3 protein. The sample consists of 340,000 or so distinct CDR3 sequences, around 12% of them appearing once. Germline V gives CDR1 SGHAT, CDR2 FQNNGV. Trimming removed 0 bases from V and 6 bases from J, with 11 bases in between. The CDR3 totals 15 residues. This clonotype was seen more than once but under ten times. Its antigen is currently unknown. The sample was CD4+ T cells sorted from PBMCs, taken 15 days after the yellow fever booster vaccination. The genes are TRBV11-2 and TRBJ2-2; D is possibly TRBD1 (6 bases). This sequence was found in a man younger than 35 who received the YFV17D yellow fever vaccine. CDR3 loop: CASSLEWTVAGELFF. CDR3 DNA sequence: TGTGCCAGCAGCTTAGAATGGACAGTTGCCGGGGAGCTGTTTTTT. Using reference TRBV11-2 and TRBJ2-2 for the parts outside the CDR3, the full variable domain is EAGVAQSPRYKIIEKRQSVAFWCNPISGHATLYWYQQILGQGPKLLIQFQNNGVVDDSQLPKDRFSAERLKGVDSTLKIQPAKLEDSAVYLCASSLEWTVAGELFFGEGSRLTVL.